The rows below give T cell receptor beta chains drawn from one sample of a study of blood T cell repertoires in COVID-19. Only in-frame clones appear in the TCRdb table, and some are missing; sequencing was by immunoSEQ multiplex PCR. The repertoire consists of under 300,000 clones, with around 90% occurring once and the leading ten covering less than 0.95%. The sequenced sample was peripheral blood. These receptors were collected from a woman aged 40 to 55 who had recovered from COVID-19. CDR3s include the opening cysteine and the closing phenylalanine or tryptophan. The D gene is left open where the match is weak. Clone sizes are given selectively: once, few, many, or a class where the clone is expanded.

15	TRBV9	TRBJ1-4	NA	NA	CASSVGSGGNEKLFF	TGTGCCAGCAGCGTAGGGTCGGGTGGAAATGAAAAACTGTTTTTT
14	TRBV5-1	TRBJ2-3	NA	NA	CASSLQLSTDTQYF	TGCGCCAGCAGCCTCCAACTATCCACAGATACGCAGTATTTT
12	TRBV9	TRBJ2-4	NA	TRBD1	CASLGTENIQYF	TGTGCCAGCCTAGGGACAGAAAACATTCAGTACTTC
14	TRBV5-6	TRBJ1-1	NA	NA	CASSLRQVNTEAFF	TGTGCCAGCAGCCTCCGACAGGTGAACACTGAAGCTTTCTTT
13	TRBV23-1	TRBJ1-5	NA	TRBD1	CARTGQGNQPQHF	TGCGCCCGCACCGGACAGGGAAATCAGCCCCAGCATTTT
20	TRBV12-2	TRBJ1-4	NA	NA	CASRSTPGTGEEFGTEKLFF	TGTGCAAGTCGCTCAACACCCGGGACAGGGGAGGAGTTTGGTACTGAAAAACTGTTTTTT
15	TRBV7-9	TRBJ2-1	many	TRBD2	CASSFFSGGSDEQFF	TGTGCCAGCAGCTTTTTCAGCGGGGGGTCGGATGAGCAGTTCTTC
13	TRBV3-1/TRBV3-2	TRBJ2-2	NA	NA	CASSPRDSRELFF	TGTGCCAGCAGCCCCCGGGATAGCCGGGAGCTGTTTTTT
17	TRBV28	TRBJ2-2	once	NA	CASTLGSGIGGAGELFF	TGTGCCAGCACCCTAGGTTCAGGGATAGGGGGTGCCGGGGAGCTGTTTTTT
14	TRBV5-4	TRBJ1-4	once	TRBD1	CASSLQGVNEKLFF	TGTGCCAGCAGCTTGCAGGGGGTGAATGAAAAACTGTTTTTT
17	TRBV5-5	TRBJ2-1	NA	NA	CASSFFSGSLSYNEQFF	TGTGCCAGCAGCTTTTTTTCCGGGAGTCTGTCCTACAATGAGCAGTTCTTC
14	TRBV5-1	TRBJ1-2	NA	TRBD1	CASSLTDRDSGYTF	TGCGCCAGCAGCTTGACCGACAGGGATAGTGGCTACACCTTC
13	TRBV12-3/TRBV12-4	TRBJ2-5	NA	NA	CASSFAGEETQYF	TGTGCCAGCAGTTTTGCGGGCGAAGAGACCCAGTACTTC
17	TRBV7-9	TRBJ2-1	NA	TRBD2	CASSFPRTSESGNEQFF	TGTGCCAGCAGCTTTCCCCGGACTAGCGAGTCGGGCAATGAGCAGTTCTTC
16	TRBV7-2	TRBJ2-3	NA	TRBD2	CASSSPPGRGTDTQYF	TGTGCCAGCAGCTCGCCCCCGGGGAGGGGCACAGATACGCAGTATTTT
15	TRBV29-1	TRBJ2-1	NA	NA	CSARLGPTRGNEQFF	TGCAGCGCCAGACTAGGACCAACTAGAGGGAATGAGCAGTTCTTC
13	TRBV5-1	TRBJ2-7	NA	TRBD2	CASSLVGGGEQYF	TGCGCCAGCAGCTTGGTTGGGGGAGGGGAGCAGTACTTC
15	TRBV7-7	TRBJ2-1	NA	NA	CASSSGHREVNEQFF	TGTGCTAGCAGCTCCGGGCACAGGGAAGTGAATGAGCAGTTCTTC
16	TRBV7-2	TRBJ1-3	NA	NA	CASSLTGERSGNTIYF	TGTGCCAGCAGCTTAACGGGGGAGAGGTCCGGAAACACCATATATTTT
14	TRBV7-9	TRBJ1-2	NA	TRBD1	CASSPYGQGGGYTF	TGTGCCAGCAGCCCATACGGACAGGGGGGAGGCTACACCTTC
13	TRBV28	TRBJ1-4	NA	NA	CASKTVANEKLFF	TGTGCCAGTAAGACAGTGGCTAATGAAAAACTGTTTTTT
12	TRBV29-1	TRBJ1-2	NA	NA	CSVPTETYGYTF	TGCAGCGTTCCGACAGAGACCTATGGCTACACCTTC
15	TRBV7-9	TRBJ2-2	NA	TRBD2	CANLELAGVTGELFF	TGTGCCAATTTGGAACTAGCGGGGGTCACCGGGGAGCTGTTTTTT
17	TRBV30	TRBJ2-1	NA	NA	CAWSATRASASYNEQFF	TGTGCCTGGAGTGCCACGAGGGCTAGCGCCTCCTACAATGAGCAGTTCTTC
14	TRBV27	TRBJ1-1	NA	NA	CASSLTGDLPEAFF	TGTGCCAGCAGTTTGACGGGAGATTTACCTGAAGCTTTCTTT
14	TRBV18	TRBJ2-1	NA	NA	CASSPKTQYNEQFF	TGTGCCAGCTCACCTAAGACACAGTACAATGAGCAGTTCTTC
14	TRBV3-1/TRBV3-2	TRBJ2-1	once	NA	CASSQDATMGEQFF	TGTGCCAGCAGCCAAGATGCGACAATGGGTGAGCAGTTCTTC
14	TRBV29-1	TRBJ2-3	once	TRBD1	CSAGTGGFRDTQYF	TGCAGCGCCGGGACAGGGGGCTTCAGAGATACGCAGTATTTT
14	TRBV7-2	TRBJ2-7	NA	NA	CASSLGAPSYEQYF	TGTGCCAGCAGCTTAGGGGCTCCCTCCTACGAGCAGTACTTC
14	TRBV7-2	TRBJ2-7	once	TRBD2	CASSVGGGIYEQYF	TGTGCCAGCAGCGTTGGGGGAGGGATCTACGAGCAGTACTTC
12	TRBV30	TRBJ1-1	NA	TRBD1	CAKDRTNTEAFF	TGTGCCAAGGACAGGACGAACACTGAAGCTTTCTTT
12	TRBV7-9	TRBJ2-7	once	NA	CASSLDTYEQYF	TGTGCCAGCAGCTTAGATACCTACGAGCAGTACTTC
16	TRBV11-3	TRBJ2-3	NA	TRBD2	CASSLDFLAGGPSQYF	TGTGCCAGCAGCTTAGATTTCCTAGCGGGAGGACCCTCGCAGTATTTT
15	TRBV7-6	TRBJ2-5	NA	NA	CASSLAGELKETQYF	TGTGCCAGCAGCTTAGCGGGAGAGCTGAAGGAGACCCAGTACTTC
22	TRBV28	TRBJ2-4	NA	NA	CASRPVIGVGSGSGGAKNIQYF	TGTGCCAGCAGACCCGTTATTGGTGTAGGAAGCGGGTCGGGTGGGGCCAAAAACATTCAGTACTTC
14	TRBV19	TRBJ1-3	NA	NA	CASIQSEKGNTIYF	TGTGCCAGTATTCAGTCCGAAAAAGGAAACACCATATATTTT
16	TRBV19	TRBJ2-5	NA	NA	CASSPGTRSGVETQYF	TGTGCCAGTAGTCCTGGGACAAGGAGTGGTGTAGAGACCCAGTACTTC
15	TRBV20-1	TRBJ1-4	NA	NA	CSASGRSATNEKLFF	TGCAGTGCTAGTGGCAGATCCGCAACTAATGAAAAACTGTTTTTT
14	TRBV5-4	TRBJ2-3	NA	NA	CASSLDRGTDTQYF	TGTGCCAGCAGCTTGGACAGAGGCACAGATACGCAGTATTTT
15	TRBV24-1	TRBJ2-7	NA	NA	CATSDPRQGKAEQYF	TGTGCCACCAGTGATCCCCGGCAGGGGAAAGCCGAGCAGTACTTC
16	TRBV2	TRBJ2-3	NA	TRBD2	CASRAVGGVSTDTQYF	TGTGCCAGCAGGGCCGTGGGGGGGGTTAGCACAGATACGCAGTATTTT
17	TRBV21-1	TRBJ2-3	NA	NA	CASSKGGRERGTDTQYF	TGTGCCAGCAGCAAAGGGGGCCGGGAGAGGGGCACAGATACGCAGTATTTT
14	TRBV6-5	TRBJ1-4	NA	TRBD1	CASSFGTGEEKLFF	TGTGCCAGCAGTTTCGGGACAGGCGAGGAAAAACTGTTTTTT